This TCR beta chain was profiled in a study of shared clonotypes between healthy human individuals. Across the whole study: The composition of the donors was a couple of women and a few men aged 18 to 49. General study points: Memory subsets had estimated richness that was generally smaller than that of naive subsets. Non-shared clonotypes displayed generation probabilities falling below those of clonotypes present in all four donors.

Methods used by the authors: Sequence data from immunoSEQ were junction-only and lacked quality scores; consequently, filtering differed. Sequenced by immunoSEQ multiplex PCR; TCRdb stores in-frame clones only, minus some. The V and J calls and clone size are taken from that table; D and trimming were inferred from the DNA. The sample lists some 1 million clones, around 76% occurring once. In germline, CDR1 is GTSNPN, CDR2 SVGIG (reference sequence). The CDR3 length is 15 residues. V lost 0 bases and J 9 bases, leaving 15 bases between the germline ends. A word on this clone: Its antigen is currently unknown.

The chain couples TRBV30 to TRBJ1-6; the D gene is possibly TRBD1 (5 bases). The source material was memory CD4+ T cells sorted from blood. Indicated subset: CD45RA-negative fraction. The TCR was taken from a young man in good health. The CDR3 bases are TGTGCCTGGAGTGTACCAGGGACGGTCACTTCACCCCTCCACTTT. This sequence encodes CAWSVPGTVTSPLHF.